The T cell receptor beta chain under discussion was sequenced for a study of blood T cell repertoires in COVID-19. Study at large: Material from acute and convalescent COVID-19 was sourced from the United States, Italy and Spain.

Germline lookup yields CDR1 KGHDR and CDR2 SFDVKD. Trimming took 4 bases from V and 4 from J; bases not matched to a gene: 7. The CDR3 spans 16 residues. Sequenced by immunoSEQ multiplex PCR; TCRdb stores in-frame clones only, minus some. The data hold 35,000 to 55,000 clones, with about nine tenths observed a single time. Sequencing was carried out using peripheral blood. V usage is TRBV24-1 and J usage is TRBJ2-5, with 11 bases fitting TRBD2. The clonotype originates from a man aged 60-69 years with active COVID-19. The CDR3 region is CATSDATSGSGETQYF. Here the CDR3 DNA reads TGTGCCACCAGTGACGCAACTAGCGGGAGTGGAGAGACCCAGTACTTC.